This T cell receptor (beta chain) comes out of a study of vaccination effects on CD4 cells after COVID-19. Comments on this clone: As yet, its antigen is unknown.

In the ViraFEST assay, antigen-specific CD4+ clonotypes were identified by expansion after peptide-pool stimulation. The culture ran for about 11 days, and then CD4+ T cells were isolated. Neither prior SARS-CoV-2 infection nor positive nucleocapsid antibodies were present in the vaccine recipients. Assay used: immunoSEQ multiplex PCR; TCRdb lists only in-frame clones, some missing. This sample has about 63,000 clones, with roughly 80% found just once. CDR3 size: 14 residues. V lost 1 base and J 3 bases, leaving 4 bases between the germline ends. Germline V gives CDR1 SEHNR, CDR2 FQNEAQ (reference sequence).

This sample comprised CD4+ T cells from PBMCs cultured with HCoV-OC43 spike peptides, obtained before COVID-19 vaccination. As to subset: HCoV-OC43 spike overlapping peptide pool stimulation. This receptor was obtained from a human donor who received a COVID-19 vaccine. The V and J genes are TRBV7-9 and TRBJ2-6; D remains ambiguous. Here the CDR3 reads CASSLERGANVLTF. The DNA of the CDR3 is TGTGCCAGCAGCTTAGAGCGTGGGGCCAACGTCCTGACTTTC.